Listed here are 12 T cell receptor beta chains from one sample, sequenced in a study of blood T cell repertoires in COVID-19. The protocol was immunoSEQ multiplex PCR, while the TCRdb copy is restricted to in-frame clones and leaves out a portion. The table shows some 380,000 clones, with 81% occurring only once. The sample taken for sequencing was peripheral blood. These TCRs come from a human donor with acute or convalescent COVID-19. The donor label of this sample is uncertain.

The table lists this clone with a few counts. The chain is built from TRBV6-2 or TRBV6-3 and TRBJ1-5, with D tentatively TRBD1 (5 bases). The V and J ends lost 2 bases and 7 bases respectively, with 9 bases between them. Looked up from germline, CDR1 is MNHEY and CDR2 is SVGEGT. There are 13 residues in the CDR3. CDR3 sequence: CASSYQGGQPQHF. The CDR3 nucleotides read TGTGCCAGCAGTTACCAGGGAGGGCAGCCCCAGCATTTT.

The chain employs TRBV29-1 and TRBJ1-2, with no clear D. Germline CDR1 is SQVTM and CDR2 is ANQGSEA. This CDR3 spans 13 amino acids. Trimming shortened V by 4 bases and J by 8 bases, and 17 bases separated the two germline ends. The CDR3 region has the DNA TGCAGCGTTGTGGGCACCCTTCAAGGCGGCTACACCTTC. Its translation: CSVVGTLQGGYTF.

This clone appeared a few times. Other DNA sequences in this sample translate to the same CDR3. This chain connects TRBV7-9 to TRBJ2-1; TRBD2 might be the D (6 bases). The CDR3 extends over 15 amino acids. Trimming left V 5 bases short and J 0 bases short, with 11 bases between. Germline-derived CDR1 and CDR2 are SEHNR and FQNEAQ (reference sequence). This CDR3 reads CASSPRGISYNEQFF. DNA for the CDR3: TGTGCCAGCAGCCCCCGGGGGATCTCCTACAATGAGCAGTTCTTC.

This clone was found a few times. V is TRBV11-3 and J is TRBJ2-5; D is unclear. Germline V lookup: CDR1 SGHNT, CDR2 YENEEA. The CDR3 runs to 17 residues. V was clipped by 2 bases and J by 5 bases, with 21 bases between them. The chain's CDR3 is CASSLTPVWRLVETQYF. The CDR3 DNA sequence: TGTGCCAGCAGCTTAACCCCGGTGTGGCGGTTGGTGGAGACCCAGTACTTC.

CDR3 in amino acids: CASRDRGTQETQYF. As DNA, the CDR3 is TGTGCCAGCAGAGACAGGGGTACCCAAGAGACCCAGTACTTC. The chain is built from TRBV6-1 and TRBJ2-5; TRBD1 agrees at 8 bases. Germline CDR1 is MNHNS and CDR2 is SASEGT. Germline trimming cut 6 bases from V and 1 base from J; bases unmatched to any gene: 4. CDR3 length: 14 residues.

The rearrangement uses TRBV6-6 and TRBJ2-1; 10 bases agree with TRBD2. Germline V gene sequence: CDR1 MNHNY, CDR2 SVGAGI (reference sequence). Unmatched junction bases numbered 4, after V lost 6 bases and J lost 2 bases. The CDR3 consists of 15 residues. CDR3 nucleotide sequence: TGTGCCAGCAGCCGCCTAGCGGGGGCCTACAATGAGCAGTTCTTC. This gives the protein CASSRLAGAYNEQFF.

The gene calls are TRBV7-9 and TRBJ1-2; 7 nucleotides match TRBD1. Germline lookup yields CDR1 SEHNR and CDR2 FQNEAQ (reference sequence). The CDR3 sequence is 14 residues long. With V trimmed by 1 base and J by 5 bases, 4 bases remained unmatched. The chain's CDR3 is CASSLETGHYGYTF. In nucleotides, the CDR3 is TGTGCCAGCAGCTTAGAGACAGGGCATTATGGCTACACCTTC.

This clone was seen once. The rearrangement uses TRBV12-3 or TRBV12-4 and TRBJ1-5; D unclear. Trimming took off 6 bases at V and 1 base at J, with 7 bases between the two ends. This CDR3 contains 13 residues. The CDR3 coding sequence is TGTGCCAGCAGAAGCATGAGCAATCAGCCCCAGCATTTT. Its translation is CASRSMSNQPQHF.

This chain links TRBV7-9 with TRBJ1-4; D is possibly TRBD1 (5 bases). The V gene's germline CDR1 is SEHNR and CDR2 FQNEAQ (reference sequence). This CDR3 is 14 amino acids long. Trimming removed 7 bases from V and 10 bases from J, with 19 bases in between. The CDR3 spells CASTIGEIGGKLFF. The CDR3 DNA is TGTGCCAGCACCATAGGGGAAATCGGGGGAAAACTGTTTTTT.

The chain is built from TRBV3-1 (or the pseudogene TRBV3-2) and TRBJ1-2; possibly TRBD1 for D (5 bases). The V gene lost 4 bases and the J gene lost 4 bases, with 10 bases spanning the gap. The germline CDR1 and CDR2 sequences are LGHDT and YNNKEL (reference sequence). The CDR3 consists of 13 residues. The CDR3 DNA sequence: TGTGCCAGCAGCCTCAGACAGATCTATGGCTACACCTTC. Amino acids: CASSLRQIYGYTF.

V usage is TRBV16 and J usage is TRBJ1-2, with no clear D. Germline loops: CDR1 KGHSY, CDR2 FQNENV. This CDR3 has 13 amino acids. The V end was cut by 2 bases, the J end by 0 bases, with 4 bases between. Written as DNA, the CDR3 is TGTGCCAGCAGCCAAAGCCCTAACTATGGCTACACCTTC. This codes for CASSQSPNYGYTF.

This clone was seen more than once but under ten times. V and J are TRBV6-1 and TRBJ1-1; D is unclear. The germline V and J ends were trimmed by 0 bases and 1 base, with 9 bases remaining between them. Germline assignment: CDR1 MNHNS and CDR2 SASEGT. The CDR3 extends over 15 amino acids. The CDR3 protein is CASSEALTTNTEAFF. In DNA form, the CDR3 reads TGTGCCAGCAGTGAAGCGCTTACTACGAACACTGAAGCTTTCTTT.